This T cell receptor beta chain was sequenced for a study of blood T cell repertoires in COVID-19. Study-level information: Specimens from acute and convalescent COVID-19 originated in the United States, Italy and Spain. Sample material is recorded as cDNA or gDNA derived from T cells, B-cell-depleted T cells, or PBMCs.

The data were produced by immunoSEQ multiplex PCR, yet TCRdb's version contains in-frame clones alone and is incomplete. The profile shows about 180,000 clones, under 85% of them singletons. V gave up 4 bases and J gave up 7 bases; unmatched junction bases: 5. The CDR3 runs to 15 residues. Germline CDR1 MGHRA, CDR2 YSYEKL. The specimen was peripheral blood. V gene TRBV4-1 combines with J gene TRBJ2-1; 12 bases align to TRBD2. The source is a woman in her seventies with COVID-19, enrolled during active disease. This chain's CDR3 is CASSLTSGSLNEQFF. The CDR3 DNA reads as TGCGCCAGCAGCCTGACTAGCGGGAGCTTGAATGAGCAGTTCTTC.